The sequence of this T cell receptor (beta chain) was determined in a study of blood T cell repertoires in COVID-19. Looking at the study overall: Italy, Spain and the United States were the sources of the convalescent and acute COVID-19 samples.

Sequencing was performed with immunoSEQ multiplex PCR; in TCRdb, only in-frame clones are kept and a portion is missing. The sample gives 75,000 to 95,000 clones, around three quarters of which show up once; roughly 25% is in the top ten. Germline V gene sequence: CDR1 WNHNN, CDR2 SYGVQD (reference sequence). The V gene lost 11 bases and the J gene lost 1 base, with 12 bases spanning the gap. The CDR3 has 13 residues. This clonotype was obtained from a woman aged 55 to 70 in a cohort sampled during active or convalescent COVID-19. This chain joins TRBV10-1 and TRBJ2-1; possible D gene TRBD1, 5 bases. Sample: peripheral blood. In DNA, the CDR3 is TGCGCCGGAGACAGTGTATCCTACAATGAGCAGTTCTTC. Protein sequence: CAGDSVSYNEQFF.